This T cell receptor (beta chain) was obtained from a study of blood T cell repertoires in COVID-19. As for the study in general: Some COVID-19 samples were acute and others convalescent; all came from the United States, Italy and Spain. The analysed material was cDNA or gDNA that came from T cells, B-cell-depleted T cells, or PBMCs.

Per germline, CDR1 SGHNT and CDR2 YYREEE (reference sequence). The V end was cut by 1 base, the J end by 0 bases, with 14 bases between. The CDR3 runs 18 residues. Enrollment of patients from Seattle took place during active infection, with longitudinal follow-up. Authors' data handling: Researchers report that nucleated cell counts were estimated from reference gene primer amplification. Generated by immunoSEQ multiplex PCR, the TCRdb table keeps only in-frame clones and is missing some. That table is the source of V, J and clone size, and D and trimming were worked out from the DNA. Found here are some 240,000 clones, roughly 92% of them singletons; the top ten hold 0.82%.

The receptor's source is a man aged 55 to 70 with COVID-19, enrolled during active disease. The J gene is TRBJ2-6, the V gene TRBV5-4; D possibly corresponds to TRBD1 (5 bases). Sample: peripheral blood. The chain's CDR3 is CASSLKTGGPSGANVLTF. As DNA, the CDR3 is TGTGCCAGCAGCTTGAAAACAGGCGGCCCCTCTGGGGCCAACGTCCTGACTTTC. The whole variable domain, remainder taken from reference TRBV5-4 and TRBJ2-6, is ETGVTQSPTHLIKTRGQQVTLRCSSQSGHNTVSWYQQALGQGPQFIFQYYREEENGRGNFPPRFSGLQFPNYSSELNVNALELDDSALYLCASSLKTGGPSGANVLTFGAGSRLTVL.